This TCR beta chain was profiled in a study of T cells in Graves' hyperthyroidism and ophthalmopathy (dated by TCRdb to about 2019). Background on the whole study: Peripheral blood samples were taken at initial diagnosis, before any treatment was given. The study also compared thyroid tissue and blood T-cell repertoires from several Graves' hyperthyroidism patients. To identify TCR V-J signatures that set the groups apart, the researchers used a discovery cohort of about a hundred patients, made up of approximately 43 with Graves' ophthalmopathy and around 58 with stable Graves' hyperthyroidism. The roughly 100 discovery patients were randomly split 7:3 into training and test sets. After blood sampling, hyperthyroidism patients were treated with methimazole at a starting dose of 30 mg daily, and ophthalmopathy patients were treated with high-dose intravenous methylprednisolone. The paper describes TCR Vbeta CDR3 sequencing of 120 to 150 peripheral blood samples, made up of 43 ophthalmopathy patients, some 80 hyperthyroidism patients and 17 progressor patients. Whether ophthalmopathy could be predicted prospectively was tested in an independent validation cohort made up of approximately 19 hyperthyroidism patients plus 17 patients who later progressed to ophthalmopathy. Study-level results and caveats: Most expanded thyroid clonotypes (frequency above 0.001) were also detected in blood, suggesting blood repertoires may reflect thyroid immune responses. A model built on a 13 V-J signature distinguished ophthalmopathy from stable hyperthyroidism, reaching around 88% sensitivity and about 81% specificity in cross-validation and 80%/75% in testing. Sample size was not statistically predetermined, and investigators were not blinded to group allocation. In validation, the model predicted progression to ophthalmopathy with 60% to 71% sensitivity and 72.22% specificity, a median of around six months before onset.

The TCR beta CDR3 regions were amplified from RNA transcripts. A first-round RT-PCR of the TCR CDR3 used the HTBI primer set with the Qiagen OneStep RT-PCR kit. Libraries were constructed in a second round of multiplex PCR, after which size selection and purification were carried out. The libraries were sequenced on an Illumina HiSeq2000 using paired-end 100 bp reads. The study's processing was this. SOAPnuke was used to process the raw data, with reads discarded if the reads contained adapters or uncalled bases, had a mean Phred below 15, or lacked an exact constant-primer or identifier match. High-quality paired reads were merged using COPE v1.2.5, and each unique nucleotide sequence was defined as a clonotype. MiTCR v1.1 was used to align the clonotypes against IMGT TRBV, TRBD and TRBJ reference segments. The analysis was restricted to V-J combinations with a frequency above 0.0001, which together covered roughly 99% of the repertoires. The TCS score was defined as F50 (clonal expansion) divided by E x V (chaos), with BLOSUM62-based TCRdist calculated between CDR3 peptides within each V-J. Welch's t-statistics and random forest reduced several hundred V-J features to 13, which were used in a naive Bayes classifier (R e1071). TCRdb's own reprocessing of the public reads used fastp at Q25 and MiXCR and kept productive beta chains. When rows share a CDR3 protein, they turn into one entry using the most common DNA and genes. None of the V and J calls come from the authors' own analysis; TCRdb made them. The sample table holds about 350,000 distinct CDR3 sequences, of which approximately 15% were seen once. About 26% of the sample is taken by the ten largest.

In this sample, this clonotype turned up many times. The antigen it recognizes is unknown. No base quality values were provided; no much bigger clone lies one nucleotide off. A patient counted as having stable Graves' hyperthyroidism if no progression to ophthalmopathy occurred over 18 months of follow-up. Hyperthyroidism patients were aged 18 to 65 years and newly diagnosed, with disease duration of less than 2 months. The study excluded patients with uncontrolled infections, other autoimmune diseases, pregnancy or lactation. Clinical symptoms, serum thyroxine and TRAb, thyroid ultrasound, and orbital computed tomography formed the basis for the diagnoses. PBMCs were separated from roughly 10 ml of fresh peripheral blood using Ficoll-Paque density gradient centrifugation. Trizol reagent was used to extract total RNA, and RNA quality was then checked on an Agilent 2100 Bioanalyzer. The CDR3 numbers 16 residues from cysteine through phenylalanine. The retained sequence is limited to the CDR3, 48 bases, with the frame set at the first base. From a lookup of the germline V gene, CDR1 and CDR2 are SGHAT and FQNNGV. Unmatched junction bases come to 8, with V trimmed by 4 bases and J by 4 bases.

Sequencing was done on a sample of blood. In this chain, TRBV11-2 is recombined with TRBJ2-3; 10 central nucleotides agree with TRBD2. This TCR derives from a woman in her twenties or thirties with Graves' hyperthyroidism. The CDR3 loop reads CASSSLSGRGADTQYF. At the DNA level, the sequence is TGTGCCAGCAGCTCTCTCAGCGGGAGGGGAGCAGATACGCAGTATTTT. Reference TRBV11-2 and TRBJ2-3 proteins supply the regions before and after the CDR3; the full variable domain is: EAGVAQSPRYKIIEKRQSVAFWCNPISGHATLYWYQQILGQGPKLLIQFQNNGVVDDSQLPKDRFSAERLKGVDSTLKIQPAKLEDSAVYLCASSSLSGRGADTQYFGPGTRLTVL.